The rows below give T cell receptor beta chains drawn from one sample of a study of Ad26.COV2.S vaccination and SARS-CoV-2 variants. TCRdb keeps only in-frame clones here, not all; method: immunoSEQ multiplex PCR. Among approximately 350,000 clones listed, around 90% were seen once. Sequenced material: peripheral blood, taken in a trial of Ad26.COV2.S vaccine versus placebo. Source of these receptors: a person between 18 and 60 years old who received the Ad26.COV2.S COVID-19 vaccine or a placebo. The CDR3 runs from the conserved cysteine through the conserved F or W. D genes are given only for firm matches. Some rows mark clone size as missing; the rest say once, few, many or name a class of expanded clone.

TRBV11-2	TRBJ1-2	NA	NA	CASSLVLQGYTF	TGTGCCAGCAGCTTGGTCCTCCAGGGCTACACCTTC
TRBV30	TRBJ1-1	NA	NA	CAWGDTDTEAFF	TGTGCCTGGGGGGATACGGACACTGAAGCTTTCTTT
TRBV30	TRBJ1-5	NA	NA	CAWSEDVSNQPQHF	TGTGCCTGGAGTGAAGACGTTAGCAATCAGCCCCAGCATTTT
TRBV6-2/TRBV6-3	TRBJ1-1	NA	NA	CASSYARGAGMNTEAFF	TGTGCCAGCAGTTATGCGAGAGGGGCAGGGATGAACACTGAAGCTTTCTTT
TRBV6-6	TRBJ2-5	TRBD2	NA	CASRATSGGAQETQYF	TGTGCCAGCAGAGCTACTAGCGGGGGGGCCCAAGAGACCCAGTACTTC
TRBV5-1	TRBJ1-2	TRBD1	NA	CASSRTGEGDYGYTF	TGCGCCAGCAGCAGGACAGGGGAGGGAGACTATGGCTACACCTTC
TRBV27	TRBJ2-4	NA	once	CASSLDRKNIQYF	TGTGCCAGCAGTTTGGACAGAAAAAACATTCAGTACTTC
TRBV5-4	TRBJ2-5	TRBD2	NA	CASSSGLAGVQETQYF	TGTGCCAGCAGCTCAGGACTAGCGGGGGTCCAAGAGACCCAGTACTTC
TRBV4-2	TRBJ1-3	NA	NA	CASSQDINSGGNTIYF	TGTGCCAGCAGCCAAGATATTAACAGTGGCGGAAACACCATATATTTT
TRBV7-3	TRBJ2-3	TRBD2	NA	CASSLSPTSGITTDTQYF	TGTGCCAGCAGCTTGTCCCCTACTAGCGGTATAACCACAGATACGCAGTATTTT
TRBV6-5	TRBJ1-5	NA	NA	CASRVGGEQPQHF	TGTGCCAGCAGGGTAGGGGGGGAACAGCCCCAGCATTTT
TRBV29-1	TRBJ2-4	NA	NA	CSVEDTGVAKNIQYF	TGCAGCGTTGAAGACACAGGAGTAGCCAAAAACATTCAGTACTTC
TRBV5-1	TRBJ2-3	NA	NA	CASSLDPGSPDTQYF	TGCGCCAGCAGCTTGGATCCAGGGTCCCCAGATACGCAGTATTTT
TRBV28	TRBJ1-5	NA	NA	CASQTPSRSNQPQHF	TGTGCCAGCCAAACCCCATCGAGGAGCAATCAGCCCCAGCATTTT
TRBV27	TRBJ2-3	NA	NA	CASSFTGSLTDTQYF	TGTGCCAGCAGTTTTACAGGGTCCCTCACAGATACGCAGTATTTT
TRBV5-1	TRBJ2-7	NA	NA	CASSPPRSGTYTYEQYF	TGCGCCAGCAGCCCGCCCCGATCCGGGACATATACCTACGAGCAGTACTTC
TRBV7-9	TRBJ1-1	NA	few	CASSFPGGLNTEAFF	TGTGCCAGCAGCTTCCCTGGGGGGCTGAACACTGAAGCTTTCTTT
TRBV4-3	TRBJ2-7	NA	NA	CASSQGWMGSYEQYF	TGCGCCAGCAGCCAAGGTTGGATGGGCTCCTACGAGCAGTACTTC
TRBV9	TRBJ2-3	NA	NA	CASSAYGYGRGPTDTQYF	TGTGCCAGCAGCGCATACGGATACGGGCGGGGGCCCACAGATACGCAGTATTTT
TRBV19	TRBJ2-7	NA	NA	CASSMDIWGEQYF	TGTGCCAGTAGTATGGACATCTGGGGCGAGCAGTACTTC
TRBV9	TRBJ1-5	NA	NA	CASSVGPSPNQPQHF	TGTGCCAGCAGCGTAGGGCCATCTCCAAATCAGCCCCAGCATTTT
TRBV19	TRBJ1-5	NA	once	CASSRDRTTGQPQHF	TGTGCCAGTAGTCGGGACCGCACAACGGGCCAGCCCCAGCATTTT
TRBV7-8	TRBJ2-3	TRBD2	NA	CASSLTSGGGDTQYF	TGTGCCAGCAGCTTAACTAGCGGGGGAGGGGATACGCAGTATTTT
TRBV25-1	TRBJ1-6	NA	NA	CASKDNSPLHF	TGTGCCAGCAAGGATAATTCACCCCTCCACTTT
TRBV7-9	TRBJ1-1	NA	NA	CASSLAKNTEAFF	TGTGCCAGCAGCTTAGCCAAGAACACTGAAGCTTTCTTT
TRBV9	TRBJ2-7	TRBD2	NA	CASSVGGTSAGYEQYF	TGTGCCAGCAGCGTGGGGGGGACTAGCGCTGGATACGAGCAGTACTTC
TRBV19	TRBJ2-7	NA	NA	CASSIVSSSYEQYF	TGTGCCAGTAGTATAGTTAGCAGCTCCTACGAGCAGTACTTC
TRBV3-1/TRBV3-2	TRBJ2-1	NA	NA	CASSQARATYNEQFF	TGTGCCAGCAGCCAGGCAAGGGCCACCTACAATGAGCAGTTCTTC
TRBV5-5	TRBJ1-3	NA	NA	CASSLGVGRANSGNTIYF	TGTGCCAGCAGCTTGGGGGTCGGGCGGGCGAACTCTGGAAACACCATATATTTT
TRBV10-3	TRBJ1-4	NA	NA	CAISEAGKDEKLFF	TGTGCCATCAGTGAGGCAGGGAAAGATGAAAAACTGTTTTTT
TRBV7-2	TRBJ1-4	NA	NA	CASSQGRNNEKLFF	TGTGCCAGCAGCCAGGGACGGAACAATGAAAAACTGTTTTTT
TRBV6-2/TRBV6-3	TRBJ1-1	TRBD1	NA	CASSYTTGTGEAFF	TGTGCCAGCAGTTACACCACCGGGACAGGGGAAGCTTTCTTT
TRBV12-5	TRBJ1-1	NA	NA	CASGYTEAFF	TGTGCTAGTGGTTACACTGAAGCTTTCTTT
TRBV6-6	TRBJ1-3	NA	NA	CASSSRWDSGNTIYF	TGTGCCAGCAGTTCCAGGTGGGACTCTGGAAACACCATATATTTT
TRBV15	TRBJ2-2	TRBD1	NA	CATSKGQGNTGELFF	TGTGCCACCAGCAAAGGACAGGGCAACACCGGGGAGCTGTTTTTT
TRBV27	TRBJ2-5	TRBD2	once	CASRLAGGQYQETQYF	TGTGCCAGCAGATTAGCGGGGGGGCAGTACCAAGAGACCCAGTACTTC
TRBV5-4	TRBJ1-2	TRBD1	NA	CASSSTGVLSYYGYTF	TGTGCCAGCAGCTCGACAGGGGTATTAAGTTACTATGGCTACACCTTC
TRBV30	TRBJ1-6	NA	NA	CAWSVPAGGNNSPLHF	TGTGCCTGGAGTGTCCCCGCAGGCGGGAATAATTCACCCCTCCACTTT
TRBV7-9	TRBJ1-6	NA	NA	CASSLTGPLHF	TGTGCCAGCAGCCTCACTGGACCCCTCCACTTT
TRBV4-3	TRBJ1-2	NA	NA	CASSPRTEKPYGYTF	TGCGCCAGCAGCCCGCGGACAGAGAAACCCTATGGCTACACCTTC
TRBV6-5	TRBJ1-2	TRBD1	once	CASRPTGAYGYTF	TGTGCCAGCAGGCCTACAGGGGCGTATGGCTACACCTTC
TRBV7-2	TRBJ1-5	NA	NA	CASSFDPGGNQPQHF	TGTGCCAGCAGCTTTGATCCGGGAGGGAATCAGCCCCAGCATTTT
TRBV5-1	TRBJ1-3	NA	NA	CASSLSSLISGNTIYF	TGCGCCAGCAGCTTGAGTTCACTGATCTCTGGAAACACCATATATTTT
TRBV4-3	TRBJ1-2	NA	NA	CASSQVRAESYGYTF	TGCGCCAGCAGCCAAGTCAGGGCAGAAAGCTATGGCTACACCTTC
TRBV3-1/TRBV3-2	TRBJ2-5	TRBD1	NA	CASSQGPGQDHQETQYF	TGTGCCAGCAGCCAAGGCCCGGGACAGGATCACCAAGAGACCCAGTACTTC
TRBV11-1	TRBJ2-3	NA	once	CASSFQGGDTQYF	TGTGCCAGCAGCTTCCAGGGTGGAGATACGCAGTATTTT
TRBV18	TRBJ1-5	NA	NA	CASSPRPVISNQPQHF	TGTGCCAGCTCACCACGGCCGGTTATTAGCAATCAGCCCCAGCATTTT
TRBV7-9	TRBJ1-1	NA	NA	CASSLSPGGREAFF	TGTGCCAGCAGCTTATCGCCTGGGGGCAGAGAAGCTTTCTTT
TRBV9	TRBJ2-1	NA	NA	CASSVGTIYNEQFF	TGTGCCAGCAGCGTAGGGACTATCTACAATGAGCAGTTCTTC
TRBV6-4	TRBJ1-6	TRBD1	NA	CASSPQGFSDSPLHF	TGTGCCAGCAGCCCACAGGGGTTTTCTGATTCACCCCTCCACTTT
TRBV10-3	TRBJ1-2	NA	NA	CAISVSGANYGYTF	TGTGCCATCAGTGTAAGTGGTGCTAACTATGGCTACACCTTC
TRBV19	TRBJ2-1	TRBD2	once	CASSIETSGKYNEQFF	TGTGCCAGTAGTATAGAAACTAGCGGGAAGTACAATGAGCAGTTCTTC
TRBV6-5	TRBJ2-7	TRBD1	NA	CASSSRTGMGYEQYF	TGTGCCAGCAGTTCAAGGACAGGGATGGGGTACGAGCAGTACTTC
TRBV7-9	TRBJ1-2	NA	NA	CASSAWEIYGYTF	TGTGCCAGCAGCGCCTGGGAGATCTATGGCTACACCTTC
TRBV19	TRBJ1-6	NA	NA	CASNRRSHSPLHF	TGTGCCAGTAATAGGAGGTCCCATTCACCCCTCCACTTT
TRBV19	TRBJ2-1	TRBD2	NA	CASSIGLAGGDEQFF	TGTGCCAGTAGTATAGGACTAGCGGGGGGGGATGAGCAGTTCTTC
TRBV10-3	TRBJ2-1	TRBD2	NA	CAISGTLAAGPYNEQFF	TGTGCCATCAGTGGAACACTAGCGGCGGGACCCTACAATGAGCAGTTCTTC
TRBV6-6	TRBJ1-1	NA	NA	CATRADGGPRTEAFF	TGTGCCACCAGGGCCGATGGGGGGCCCAGGACTGAAGCTTTCTTT
TRBV11-1	TRBJ1-2	TRBD1	few	CASGRTGGAGYTF	TGTGCCAGCGGGAGGACAGGGGGCGCGGGCTACACCTTC